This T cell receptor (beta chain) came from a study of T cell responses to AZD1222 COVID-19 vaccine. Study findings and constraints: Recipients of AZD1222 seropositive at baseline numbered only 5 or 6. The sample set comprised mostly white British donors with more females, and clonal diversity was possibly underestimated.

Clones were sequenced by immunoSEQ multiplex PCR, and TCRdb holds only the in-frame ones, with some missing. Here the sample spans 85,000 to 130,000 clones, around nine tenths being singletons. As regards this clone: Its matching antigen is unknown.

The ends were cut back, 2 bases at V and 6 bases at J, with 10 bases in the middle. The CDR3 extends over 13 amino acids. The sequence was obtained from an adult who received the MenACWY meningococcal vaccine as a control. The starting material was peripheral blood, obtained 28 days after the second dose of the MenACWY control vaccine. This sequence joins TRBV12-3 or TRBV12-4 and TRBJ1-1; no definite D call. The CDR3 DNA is TGTGCCAGCAGTTTACTTAGGGCAGCTGAAGCTTTCTTT. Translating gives CASSLLRAAEAFF.